This TCR beta chain was obtained from a study of a mutant IDH1 vaccine in newly diagnosed glioma. On the study more broadly: Weeks 1, 3, 5, 7, 11, 15, 19 and 23 were when patients received their eight vaccinations. Commencement of vaccination occurred 4-6 weeks following radiotherapy alone, or concurrently with temozolomide cycles. Patients under treatment included roughly 62% males and about 38% females and had a mean age of approximately 40 years. Those enrolled had earlier been treated with radiotherapy, temozolomide, or both, mostly both.

CDR3 length: 11 residues. Trimming pared 3 bases from V and 3 bases from J, leaving 6 bases between. Germline V CDR1 and CDR2: DFQATT, SNEGSKA (reference sequence). Time point defined: week 11, during vaccination. Each vaccine dose was 300 ug of mutant IDH1 20-mer peptide, with topical imiquimod. Generated by immunoSEQ multiplex PCR, the TCRdb table keeps only in-frame clones and is missing some. In the table there are about 39,000 clones, roughly 80% of which are singletons. Concerning this clone itself: The target antigen is unknown.

The sequencing here drew on peripheral blood mononuclear cells (PBMCs), taken from a glioma patient whose treatment included an IDH1 peptide vaccine. This sequence originates from a woman aged 25 to 39 with glioma. Some clones in this sample may be carry-over from other donors' samples. This sequence joins TRBV20-1 and TRBJ2-7, with D hard to call. CDR3: CSASEGYEQYF. The CDR3 DNA is TGCAGTGCTAGTGAAGGCTACGAGCAGTACTTC.